These 31 T cell receptor beta chains were sequenced from one sample in a study of T cells after posttransplantation cyclophosphamide. Cells defined as naive were viable CD3+CD4+ or CD3+CD8+ and CCR7+CD45RA+CD45RO-CD95-CD27+CD28+. Sequencing used immunoSEQ multiplex PCR; TCRdb keeps in-frame clones, though not all of them. The sample lists fewer than 40,000 clones; under 95% were seen once. The material sequenced was naive CD4+ T cells sorted from PBMCs. The receptors come from a woman aged 60-70 years in good health, CMV-negative, and a related stem cell transplant donor.

The chain has TRBV7-9 and TRBJ2-7, with 14 nucleotides matching TRBD2. This CDR3 spans 15 amino acids. V trimming: 5 bases; J trimming: 9 bases; junction bases outside the gene matches: 9. Per the germline V gene, CDR1 is SEHNR and CDR2 is FQNEAQ (reference sequence). In nucleotides, the CDR3 is TGTGCCAGCAGCCCTTCGGGACTAGCGGGGGAGAGGCAGTACTTC. Protein: CASSPSGLAGERQYF.

The V and J genes are TRBV9 and TRBJ2-7, with 9 nucleotides matching TRBD2. J gave up 8 bases and V 0 bases, and 9 bases lay outside the gene matches. The CDR3 has 15 residues. The germline V gene has CDR1 SGDLS and CDR2 YYNGEE. This chain's CDR3 is CASSVELAGPRQQYF. The CDR3 bases are TGTGCCAGCAGCGTAGAACTAGCGGGCCCTCGACAGCAGTACTTC. Complete variable domain (other parts from reference TRBV9 and TRBJ2-7): DSGVTQTPKHLITATGQRVTLRCSPRSGDLSVYWYQQSLDQGLQFLIQYYNGEERAKGNILERFSAQQFPDLHSELNLSSLELGDSALYFCASSVELAGPRQQYFGPGTRLTVT.

The rearrangement uses TRBV19 and TRBJ1-5, with 9 bases fitting TRBD1. The V gene end was trimmed by 10 bases and the J gene end by 7 bases; junction bases not matched to a gene: 8. This CDR3 region has 13 residues. Germline CDR1 reads LNHDA; CDR2 reads SQIVND (reference sequence). CDR3 amino acids: CATLGQGRQPQHF. The CDR3 DNA reads as TGTGCCACCCTGGGACAGGGCCGGCAGCCCCAGCATTTT.

The chain is built from TRBV29-1 and TRBJ2-3, with TRBD2 matching over 10 bases. The ends lost 7 bases at V and 4 bases at J; junction bases unmatched: 8. The germline V gene has CDR1 SQVTM and CDR2 ANQGSEA. CDR3 size: 14 residues. The DNA of the CDR3 is TGCAGCGAACGTGGACTAGCGGTCCCAGATACGCAGTATTTT. This encodes CSERGLAVPDTQYF.

This clone was detected only once. V gene TRBV5-4 combines with J gene TRBJ2-1; TRBD2 agrees at 11 bases. V was clipped by 3 bases and J by 2 bases; unmatched bases: 4. The CDR3 has 16 amino acids. Germline loops: CDR1 SGHNT, CDR2 YYREEE (reference sequence). The CDR3 loop reads CASSWLSGGAYNEQFF. The CDR3 DNA is TGTGCCAGCAGCTGGCTTAGCGGGGGGGCCTACAATGAGCAGTTCTTC.

As regards this clone: Because the CDR3's place on the DNA is in doubt, the DNA is left out and the CDR3 is given as listed by TCRdb. The V and J genes are TRBV11-3 and TRBJ2-1; the table's TRBD2 call for D was not verified on the DNA. Including both end residues, the CDR3 is 12 amino acids long. Per the germline V gene, CDR1 is SGHNT and CDR2 is YENEEA. CDR3 amino acids: CAGDYACNEQFF.

The chain recombines TRBV18 with TRBJ1-3, with D tentatively TRBD1 (6 bases). Trimming left V 3 bases short and J 0 bases short, with 12 bases between. This CDR3 comprises 16 residues. Germline V CDR1 and CDR2: KGHSH, LQKENI. CDR3 protein: CASSPQQGPSGNTIYF. The CDR3 DNA reads as TGTGCCAGCTCACCGCAACAGGGCCCCTCTGGAAACACCATATATTTT.

The chain joins TRBV14 to TRBJ1-2; 10 bases align to TRBD1. CDR3 size: 13 residues. With V trimmed by 5 bases and J by 9 bases, 6 bases remained unmatched. Germline values: CDR1 SGHDN, CDR2 FVKESK. As DNA, the CDR3 is TGTGCCAGCAGCGGAGGGACAGGGGTTAGCTACACCTTC. Amino acids: CASSGGTGVSYTF.

The V gene is TRBV5-6, the J gene TRBJ1-3; TRBD1 is a possible D gene (6 bases). The V end lost 2 bases, the J end lost 4 bases, and 16 bases lay between the germline ends. This CDR3 comprises 16 residues. The germline V gene encodes CDR1 SGHDT and CDR2 YYEEEE. The CDR3 DNA reads TGTGCCAGCAGCTTCGCCTTGGGGGCTTCGGGAAACACCATATATTTT. The encoded protein is CASSFALGASGNTIYF.

The V gene is TRBV6-5, the J gene TRBJ2-7; D gene uncertain. This CDR3 comprises 12 residues. V was cut by 0 bases and J by 5 bases, with 5 bases left in between. Per germline, CDR1 MNHEY and CDR2 SVGAGI. The DNA of the CDR3 is TGTGCCAGCAGTTACTCCCCCAACGAGCAGTACTTC. It yields the protein CASSYSPNEQYF.

The chain combines TRBV11-3 with TRBJ2-7, with TRBD2 identical over 10 bases. J lost 1 base, V lost 1 base, and 1 base had no gene match. The CDR3 is 15 amino acids. CDR1 SGHNT and CDR2 YENEEA come from the germline V gene. This CDR3 is CASSLGTSGSYEQYF. CDR3 sequence (DNA): TGTGCCAGCAGCTTAGGGACTAGCGGATCCTACGAGCAGTACTTC.

The gene calls are TRBV10-3 and TRBJ2-3, with 8 positions matching TRBD2. Germline CDR1 is ENHRY and CDR2 is SYGVKD. This CDR3 spans 13 amino acids. The trim removed 7 bases at V and 5 bases at J, leaving 5 bases unmatched. This CDR3 reads CAINVREEDTQYF. Here the CDR3 DNA reads TGTGCCATCAATGTGCGGGAGGAAGATACGCAGTATTTT.

The genes are TRBV2 and TRBJ1-2; tentatively, D is TRBD1 (6 bases). V was pared by 4 bases and J by 4 bases, with 10 bases between. This CDR3 region has 13 residues. Germline V gene data show CDR1 as SNHLY and CDR2 as FYNNEI. The CDR3 here is CASSARGAYGYTF. The DNA of the CDR3 is TGTGCCAGCAGTGCGCGGGGGGCCTATGGCTACACCTTC.

In DNA form, the CDR3 reads TGCGCCAGCAGTGAGGGACAGCCCTACGAGCAGTACTTC. Translating it yields CASSEGQPYEQYF. This chain links TRBV10-1 with TRBJ2-5, with a possible D match to TRBD1 (6 bases). The tail of the sequence fits TRBJ2-7 better, so the J call may be wrong. The CDR3 is made up of 13 amino acids. The germline V gene encodes CDR1 WNHNN and CDR2 SYGVQD (reference sequence).

The chain recombines TRBV28 with TRBJ2-7, with 8 nucleotides matching TRBD2. J lost 0 bases, V lost 2 bases, and 6 bases had no gene match. The germline CDR1 and CDR2 sequences are MDHEN and SYDVKM. There are 16 residues in the CDR3. This CDR3 reads CASSLAGGTFSYEQYF. CDR3 nucleotide sequence: TGTGCCAGCAGTTTAGCGGGAGGCACCTTCTCCTACGAGCAGTACTTC.

The genes are TRBV28 and TRBJ1-4; maybe TRBD1 (6 bases). Trimming pared 10 bases from V and 2 bases from J, leaving 14 bases between. Germline CDR1 reads MDHEN; CDR2 reads SYDVKM. The CDR3 length is 14 residues. The CDR3 DNA reads as TGTGCCACTATCGACAGGTCCACTAATGAAAAACTGTTTTTT. Translated, it gives CATIDRSTNEKLFF.

This sequence joins TRBV19 and TRBJ2-5; 10 bases are a match to TRBD1. The CDR3 spans 13 residues. V dropped 4 bases and J dropped 5; count of bases not matched to a gene: 1. Germline CDR1 and CDR2: LNHDA and SQIVND (reference sequence). In DNA form, the CDR3 reads TGTGCCAGTAGTAAGGGACAGGGGGAGACCCAGTACTTC. Its protein product is CASSKGQGETQYF.

The chain couples TRBV5-1 to TRBJ1-1; TRBD1 is a possible D gene (6 bases). The CDR3 length is 13 residues. The V end lost 3 bases, the J end lost 3 bases, and 9 bases lay between the germline ends. From germline, CDR1 is SGHRS and CDR2 YFSETQ. CDR3 region: CASSSGQHTEAFF. CDR3 bases: TGCGCCAGCAGCTCCGGACAGCACACTGAAGCTTTCTTT.

The chain links TRBV4-1 to TRBJ1-2, with a possible D match to TRBD1 (6 bases). V lost 4 bases and J 2 bases, leaving 14 bases between the germline ends. The CDR3 is made up of 15 amino acids. In germline, CDR1 is MGHRA, CDR2 YSYEKL. The CDR3 sequence: CASSPDSLGNYGYTF. CDR3 coding DNA: TGCGCCAGCAGCCCGGACAGCTTGGGGAACTATGGCTACACCTTC.

V and J are TRBV30 and TRBJ2-1; TRBD2 might be the D (6 bases). The V end lost 5 bases, the J end lost 9 bases, and 11 bases lay between the germline ends. CDR3 length equals 11 residues. Per germline, CDR1 GTSNPN and CDR2 SVGIG (reference sequence). Here the CDR3 DNA reads TGTGCCTGGGGGGGGTGGGGTGAGCAGTTCTTC. The encoded protein is CAWGGWGEQFF.

The chain is built from TRBV5-4 and TRBJ2-1; 7 bases are a match to TRBD2. The CDR3 runs to 14 residues. J lost 7 bases, V lost 2 bases, and 6 bases had no gene match. Per germline, CDR1 SGHNT and CDR2 YYREEE (reference sequence). This chain's CDR3 is CASSLETSSNEQFF. The CDR3 DNA follows: TGTGCCAGCAGCTTAGAGACTAGCTCTAATGAGCAGTTCTTC. The full variable domain, rest sourced from reference TRBV5-4 and TRBJ2-1, is ETGVTQSPTHLIKTRGQQVTLRCSSQSGHNTVSWYQQALGQGPQFIFQYYREEENGRGNFPPRFSGLQFPNYSSELNVNALELDDSALYLCASSLETSSNEQFFGPGTRLTVL.

The CDR3 loop reads CASSSRLERQHTDTQYF. The CDR3, as DNA: TGTGCCAGCAGCTCCCGGTTGGAGCGGCAACACACAGATACGCAGTATTTT. V and J are TRBV7-9 and TRBJ2-3; a possible D gene is TRBD2 (5 bases). This CDR3 comprises 17 residues. The germline gives CDR1 SEHNR, CDR2 FQNEAQ (reference sequence). Deletions cut 4 bases from V and 2 bases from J, with 19 bases between.

The rearrangement uses TRBV6-6 and TRBJ1-1; D remains unclear. This CDR3 region has 15 residues. With 0 bases removed from V and 1 base from J, the gap between germline ends came to 9 bases. The V gene's germline CDR1 is MNHNY and CDR2 SVGAGI (reference sequence). This CDR3 is CASSYSSVKNTEAFF. The CDR3 nucleotides read TGTGCCAGCAGTTACTCGTCAGTTAAGAACACTGAAGCTTTCTTT.

The chain has TRBV5-6 and TRBJ1-5, with D uncertain. The CDR3 has 15 residues. V was cut by 7 bases and J by 0 bases, with 14 bases left in between. Germline V gene data show CDR1 as SGHDT and CDR2 as YYEEEE. The CDR3 sequence: CASRGSKNSNQPQHF. CDR3 DNA sequence: TGTGCCAGCCGAGGATCGAAAAATAGCAATCAGCCCCAGCATTTT.

The V and J genes are TRBV10-3 and TRBJ2-5; 10 bases are shared with TRBD2. Judging by the DNA end, TRBJ2-7 fits better; the J call may be wrong. CDR3 length: 15 amino acids. CDR1 and CDR2 from the germline V gene are ENHRY and SYGVKD. CDR3 sequence (DNA): TGTGCCATCAGTAAACAGCGGGAGGGCCCCCACGAGCAGTACTTC. Its protein is CAISKQREGPHEQYF.

The count of this clone is one. The gene calls are TRBV28 and TRBJ2-7, with TRBD2 matching 9 bases. Germline V lookup: CDR1 MDHEN, CDR2 SYDVKM. The CDR3 covers 15 residues. V shed 2 bases, J shed 4 bases, and the junction held 6 bases outside the gene matches. In nucleotides, the CDR3 is TGTGCCAGCAGTTTAAAGACTAGCGGATATTACGAGCAGTACTTC. It yields the protein CASSLKTSGYYEQYF.

J is TRBJ2-1 and V is TRBV2, with D maybe TRBD2 (7 bases). This CDR3 contains 12 residues. Germline V lookup: CDR1 SNHLY, CDR2 FYNNEI. V lost 7 bases and J lost 16, with 20 bases in between. The DNA of the CDR3 is TGTGCCAGCACCGAGGGGGGCCGCGGGGGCTTCTTC. It encodes CASTEGGRGGFF.

The DNA for the CDR3 is TGTGCCAGCCGCCAAGGAGGGGACAGGGGGTGGGATACGCAGTATTTT. This translates into CASRQGGDRGWDTQYF. The chain couples TRBV2 to TRBJ2-3, with 11 bases that match TRBD1. This CDR3 is 16 amino acids long. V lost 8 bases to trimming and J lost 6 bases; unmatched junction nucleotides: 13. Germline V CDR1 and CDR2: SNHLY, FYNNEI.

This clone was seen once. The chain couples TRBV7-2 to TRBJ2-2; D perhaps matches TRBD1 (6 bases). This CDR3 contains 16 residues. The V and J ends lost 2 bases and 6 bases respectively, with 16 bases between them. The germline V gene has CDR1 SGHTA and CDR2 FQGNSA. CDR3 in amino acids: CASSLRYRVKSGELFF. DNA of the CDR3: TGTGCCAGCAGCTTACGTTACAGGGTTAAGTCCGGGGAGCTGTTTTTT.

The chain has TRBV2 and TRBJ1-1; 8 bases align to TRBD1. V was clipped by 5 bases and J by 6 bases; unmatched bases: 8. The CDR3 is 14 amino acids. Germline assignment: CDR1 SNHLY and CDR2 FYNNEI. CDR3 DNA: TGTGCCAGCAGTATAGAACAGGGGGGAGCTGAAGCTTTCTTT. This codes for CASSIEQGGAEAFF.

The rearrangement links TRBV11-2 to TRBJ1-4; D might be TRBD1 (5 bases). V was pared by 2 bases and J by 8 bases, with 15 bases between. The CDR3 totals 15 residues. Germline V gives CDR1 SGHAT, CDR2 FQNNGV. CDR3 coding DNA: TGTGCCAGCAGCTTACGAGTAAGGGGATACGAAAAACTGTTTTTT. Protein product: CASSLRVRGYEKLFF.